This section outlines one T cell receptor beta chain sequence together with its context. Its antigen is still unknown. Single viable CD3+CD4+CD8-CD45RO+ cells were sorted as the memory CD4+ T cells. CMV serostatus came from serum IgG against pp150, pp28, p38, p52. The data were obtained in a study of memory CD4+ T cells and cytomegalovirus serostatus. Study details: Of the healthy Belgian adults, 9 were CMV seropositive and 20 to 30 seronegative.

The CDR3 runs 12 residues. With 6 bases removed from V and 3 bases from J, the gap between germline ends came to 8 bases. The germline V gene encodes CDR1 SNHLY and CDR2 FYNNEI. Authors' methods: Out-of-frame sequences were removed, leaving 2,000,000 or so distinct TCRbeta sequences. The method was immunoSEQ multiplex PCR; TCRdb's version includes in-frame clones alone and lacks a portion of them. The DNA gave D and trimming, while V, J and clone size come from that table. Of approximately 52,000 clones in the sample, about 78% are singletons; the top ten hold 0.77%. Study results and caveats: CD4+ memory repertoires contained about 40% of the roughly 160 reported CMV TCRbeta sequences.

V and J are TRBV2 and TRBJ2-5; D unresolved. Sequencing input: memory CD4+ T cells from blood. The clonotype originates from an adult in good health and CMV-seronegative. The CDR3: CASRARKETQYF. DNA for the CDR3: TGTGCCAGCAGGGCCAGGAAAGAGACCCAGTACTTC.